The clone carrying this T cell receptor (beta chain) was seen a handful of times. Antigen specificity is unknown. Previously described methods and listed TCR primers produced bulk TCR libraries. Each CDR3 protein gets one entry after TCRdb re-called the PCR reads with MiXCR. The top ten clones hold roughly 0.85% of a sample with over 600,000 distinct CDR3 sequences, just under 20% of them seen once. The sample is drawn from a study of molecular identifiers for immune sequencing clone quantification. Overall study findings and caveats: Detection of one spiked Jurkat cell's TCR RNA reportedly worked in 750,000 to 1,000,000 naive cells. Barcode sharing among identical TCR molecules could make large clones appear smaller. Clones above 20 RNA copies contained over 99% of effector molecules and under 1% of naive molecules.

The sequenced sample was naive CD8+ T cells from blood, with Jurkat cell RNA spiked in. Subset of the sample: FACS-sorted CD8+CD4-CCR7+CD45RA+ naive T cells. The TCR comes from a human donor in good health. Some libraries in this study had Jurkat cell RNA spiked in.

The CDR3 nucleotides read TGTGCCAGCACCGAGGCTAAGCGGGGAGCAGCCTACAATGAGCAGTTCTTC. Amino acids: CASTEAKRGAAYNEQFF. The chain joins TRBV6-2 or TRBV6-3 to TRBJ2-1; 7 positions match TRBD2. V gave up 7 bases and J gave up 2 bases; unmatched junction bases: 14. Germline V gene sequence: CDR1 MNHEY, CDR2 SVGEGT. The CDR3 loop spans 17 amino acids.